This T cell receptor beta chain was recorded in a study of T cell repertoires in cytomegalovirus infection. The CDR3 sequence is 21 residues long. V shed 5 bases, J shed 0 bases, and the junction held 20 bases outside the gene matches. Germline CDR1 is MNHEY and CDR2 is SVGEGT. TCRdb independently ran MiXCR on the reads; one entry per CDR3 protein. Of approximately 250,000 distinct CDR3 sequences in the sample, 9% to 15% were seen once. The sequence derives from a human donor in good health (CMV status not recorded). Some clones in this sample may be carry-over from other donors' samples. The sequencing sample was made of PBMCs. The gene calls are TRBV6-2 or TRBV6-3 and TRBJ2-3; the match to TRBD1 covers 10 bases. The CDR3 nucleotides read TGTGCCAGCAGTAAAACTTCCGGGACAGGGGCTATTGTGAGGAGCACAGATACGCAGTATTTT. Translation: CASSKTSGTGAIVRSTDTQYF.